This T cell receptor beta chain was profiled in a study of blood T cell repertoires in COVID-19. Study in general: The United States, Italy and Spain provided the acute and convalescent COVID-19 samples. T cells, B-cell-depleted T cells, or PBMCs supplied cDNA or gDNA.

Source study methods: From reference gene primer amplification, estimates of nucleated cell counts were derived. Assay used: immunoSEQ multiplex PCR; TCRdb lists only in-frame clones, some missing. V, J and clone size reflect that table, while D and trimming were determined from the DNA. The sample has some 360,000 clones; 88% are singletons. Cohort assignment relied on participant-reported clinical history. What was sequenced was PBMCs or T cells enriched from blood (not recorded which). The sequence derives from a woman in her 30s who had been exposed to COVID-19.

As DNA, the CDR3 is TGTGCCAGCAGCCAGGGATACTCCGGGGAGACCCAGTACTTC. This sequence encodes CASSQGYSGETQYF. The chain links TRBV5-8 to TRBJ2-5; tentatively, D is TRBD1 (5 bases). Germline CDR1 and CDR2: SGHTS and YDEGEE. The V end lost 4 bases, the J end lost 5 bases, and 15 bases lay between the germline ends. This CDR3 has 14 residues.